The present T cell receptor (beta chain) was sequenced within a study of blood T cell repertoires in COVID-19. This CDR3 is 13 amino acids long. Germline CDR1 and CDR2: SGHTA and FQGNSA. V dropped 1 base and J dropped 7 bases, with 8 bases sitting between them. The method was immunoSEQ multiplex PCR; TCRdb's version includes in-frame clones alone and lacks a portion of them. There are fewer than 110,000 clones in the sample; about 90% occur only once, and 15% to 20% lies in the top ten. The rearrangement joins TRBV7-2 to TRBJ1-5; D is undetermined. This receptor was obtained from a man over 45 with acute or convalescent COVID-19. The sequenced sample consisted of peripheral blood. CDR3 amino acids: CASSLDPRQPQHF. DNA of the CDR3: TGTGCCAGCAGCTTAGATCCGCGACAGCCCCAGCATTTT.